The 4 T cell receptor beta chains below come from one sample, sequenced in a study of blood T cell repertoires in COVID-19. Libraries were prepared by immunoSEQ multiplex PCR; TCRdb keeps only in-frame clonotypes and omits some of them. The sample yields about 68,000 clones, around 90% seen once. Sequenced material: peripheral blood. All receptors derive from a woman between 50 and 59 years old with COVID-19, enrolled during active disease.

The rearrangement joins TRBV9 to TRBJ1-4, with 10 bases fitting TRBD1. Unmatched junction bases numbered 13, after V lost 7 bases and J lost 4 bases. The germline V gene has CDR1 SGDLS and CDR2 YYNGEE. This CDR3 has 17 amino acids. CDR3 sequence: CASAVGTGALYNEKLFF. Here the CDR3 DNA reads TGTGCCAGCGCAGTTGGGACAGGGGCCCTCTATAATGAAAAACTGTTTTTT.

This clone was seen a handful of times. V usage is TRBV10-3 and J usage is TRBJ2-1; D is unclear. The germline V and J ends were trimmed by 1 base and 10 bases, with 14 bases remaining between them. The CDR3 spans 14 residues. CDR1 ENHRY and CDR2 SYGVKD come from the germline V gene. In nucleotides, the CDR3 is TGTGCCATCAGTGAGTTAGAAACAACAGCAGAGCAGTTCTTC. It encodes CAISELETTAEQFF.

CDR3 residues: CASSSRGDRGSSEQYF. In DNA form, the CDR3 reads TGTGCCAGTAGTTCCCGGGGGGACAGGGGGTCTAGCGAGCAGTACTTC. The rearrangement links TRBV19 to TRBJ2-7; 11 nucleotides match TRBD1. CDR3 length: 16 amino acids. Trimming cost V 5 bases and J 6 bases; bases outside gene matches: 12. CDR1 is LNHDA and CDR2 is SQIVND in the germline V gene (reference sequence).

J is TRBJ2-3 and V is TRBV28, with D perhaps TRBD1 (6 bases). The CDR3 is made up of 16 amino acids. Germline values: CDR1 MDHEN, CDR2 SYDVKM. Trimming shortened V by 7 bases and J by 8 bases, and 25 bases separated the two germline ends. The CDR3, as DNA: TGTGCCAGCACCTCACCGCCGCGCAGGGGTAGTTTTACGCAGTATTTT. Protein sequence: CASTSPPRRGSFTQYF.